Shown below are 3 T cell receptor beta chains from a single sample sequenced in a study of blood T cell repertoires in COVID-19. TCRdb's copy holds only in-frame clones and misses some; the assay was immunoSEQ multiplex PCR. The sample shows under 300,000 clones, around 80% of them seen only once. Sequencing input: peripheral blood. Source of these receptors: a woman aged 35 to 49 with active or convalescent COVID-19.

The V gene is TRBV10-1, the J gene TRBJ1-1, with 12 bases that match TRBD1. Germline CDR1 WNHNN, CDR2 SYGVQD (reference sequence). This CDR3 region has 16 residues. The V segment lost 9 bases and the J segment 0 bases; nucleotides outside the gene matches: 8. CDR3 DNA sequence: TGCGCCAGACACCGGGACAGGGGGCTGATGAACACTGAAGCTTTCTTT. Residues: CARHRDRGLMNTEAFF.

V gene TRBV5-1 combines with J gene TRBJ2-7; tentative D call: TRBD1 (6 bases). This CDR3 has 14 amino acids. Germline assignment: CDR1 SGHRS and CDR2 YFSETQ. Between the trimmed V and J ends, which lost 2 bases and 6 bases, there was a span of 15 bases. CDR3 nucleotides: TGCGCCAGCAGCTTTATCAGGGGCGGCTCCGAGCAGTACTTC. The encoded protein is CASSFIRGGSEQYF.

The sample holds one count of this clone. V gene TRBV6-5 combines with J gene TRBJ1-2, with 7 bases lining up with TRBD1. Germline V gives CDR1 MNHEY, CDR2 SVGAGI. The ends lost 6 bases at V and 0 bases at J; junction bases unmatched: 4. This CDR3 contains 14 residues. CDR3 sequence: CASSFDRANYGYTF. DNA of the CDR3: TGTGCCAGCAGCTTCGACAGGGCTAACTATGGCTACACCTTC.